The rows below give T cell receptor beta chains drawn from one sample of a study of T cell responses to AZD1222 COVID-19 vaccine. The repertoire was sequenced with immunoSEQ multiplex PCR; TCRdb's copy has only in-frame clones and lacks some. The sample has 150,000 to 200,000 clones, around 87% seen once. Sequencing was performed on peripheral blood, taken on day 0 of MenACWY control vaccination. The receptors were gathered from an adult in good health. CDR3s include the opening cysteine and the closing phenylalanine or tryptophan. Each record gives: clone size, V gene, D gene, J gene, CDR3 protein, CDR3 DNA. The D gene is left open where the match is weak. Only part of the rows carry a size: once, few, many, or a class if the clone is expanded.

size: once
V: TRBV19
D: NA
J: TRBJ2-7
CDR3: CASNTGLDYEQYF
DNA: TGTGCCAGTAACACGGGACTTGATTACGAGCAGTACTTC

size: NA
V: TRBV14
D: TRBD1
J: TRBJ2-7
CDR3: CASSHTGGSEQYF
DNA: TGTGCCAGCAGCCATACAGGGGGCAGCGAGCAGTACTTC

size: few
V: TRBV5-1
D: NA
J: TRBJ1-1
CDR3: CASKEEGYTEAFF
DNA: TGCGCCAGCAAGGAGGAGGGCTACACTGAAGCTTTCTTT

size: NA
V: TRBV5-4
D: NA
J: TRBJ1-1
CDR3: CASSQPDKWAEAFF
DNA: TGTGCCAGCAGCCAGCCGGACAAGTGGGCTGAAGCTTTCTTT

size: NA
V: TRBV9
D: NA
J: TRBJ1-2
CDR3: CASSSPQKAEYGYTF
DNA: TGTGCCAGCAGCAGCCCCCAGAAGGCGGAATATGGCTACACCTTC

size: once
V: TRBV5-1
D: TRBD1
J: TRBJ2-2
CDR3: CASSLTGGLNTGELFF
DNA: TGCGCCAGCAGCTTAACAGGGGGGCTGAACACCGGGGAGCTGTTTTTT

size: NA
V: TRBV5-5
D: TRBD2
J: TRBJ2-3
CDR3: CASSFGLELAGGTDTQYF
DNA: TGTGCCAGCAGCTTTGGTCTGGAACTCGCGGGAGGAACAGATACGCAGTATTTT

size: NA
V: TRBV6-2/TRBV6-3
D: TRBD1
J: TRBJ2-5
CDR3: CASSYSQGQETQYF
DNA: TGTGCCAGCAGTTACTCACAGGGGCAAGAGACCCAGTACTTC

size: NA
V: TRBV3-1/TRBV3-2
D: NA
J: TRBJ2-2
CDR3: CASSQEQTGELFF
DNA: TGTGCCAGCAGCCAGGAACAGACCGGGGAGCTGTTTTTT

size: NA
V: TRBV9
D: NA
J: TRBJ1-5
CDR3: CASSVGYSNQPQHF
DNA: TGTGCCAGCAGCGTCGGTTATAGCAATCAGCCCCAGCATTTT

size: NA
V: TRBV28
D: NA
J: TRBJ1-1
CDR3: CASSPTGNTEAFF
DNA: TGTGCCAGCAGTCCGACAGGGAACACTGAAGCTTTCTTT

size: NA
V: TRBV19
D: TRBD1
J: TRBJ1-2
CDR3: CASSILGRGYGYTF
DNA: TGTGCCAGTAGTATCCTTGGCAGGGGGTATGGCTACACCTTC

size: NA
V: TRBV10-2
D: TRBD2
J: TRBJ2-1
CDR3: CASSETSSAGGANEQFF
DNA: TGCGCCAGCAGTGAGACGTCGTCAGCGGGAGGGGCCAATGAGCAGTTCTTC

size: NA
V: TRBV7-9
D: TRBD2
J: TRBJ2-5
CDR3: CASSFFLLLAGDQETQYF
DNA: TGTGCCAGCAGCTTCTTCCTCCTACTAGCGGGAGACCAAGAGACCCAGTACTTC

size: NA
V: TRBV9
D: TRBD1
J: TRBJ1-1
CDR3: CASSVGGTGGSGTEAFF
DNA: TGTGCCAGCAGCGTAGGGGGGACAGGGGGTAGCGGCACTGAAGCTTTCTTT

size: NA
V: TRBV30
D: NA
J: TRBJ1-2
CDR3: CAWSPPGGGGKGYTF
DNA: TGTGCCTGGAGTCCCCCTGGGGGAGGAGGGAAAGGCTACACCTTC

size: NA
V: TRBV27
D: NA
J: TRBJ2-1
CDR3: CASSPQGQGFYNEQFF
DNA: TGTGCCAGCAGTCCCCAAGGCCAGGGATTCTACAATGAGCAGTTCTTC

size: NA
V: TRBV20-1
D: NA
J: TRBJ2-7
CDR3: CSAVRGAEQYF
DNA: TGCAGTGCGGTGCGGGGTGCTGAGCAGTACTTC

size: NA
V: TRBV9
D: NA
J: TRBJ1-2
CDR3: CASSETGASNYGYTF
DNA: TGTGCCAGCAGCGAGACGGGGGCCTCTAACTATGGCTACACCTTC

size: NA
V: TRBV24-1
D: NA
J: TRBJ1-1
CDR3: CATSDLKNTEAFF
DNA: TGTGCCACCAGTGATCTTAAGAACACTGAAGCTTTCTTT

size: NA
V: TRBV19
D: TRBD2
J: TRBJ2-1
CDR3: CASSIRLAGATNSYNEQFF
DNA: TGTGCCAGTAGTATAAGGCTAGCGGGGGCTACCAACTCCTACAATGAGCAGTTCTTC

size: NA
V: TRBV5-6
D: NA
J: TRBJ1-2
CDR3: CASSLSIRARGYTF
DNA: TGTGCCAGCAGCTTGTCCATCAGGGCCCGTGGCTACACCTTC

size: NA
V: TRBV7-6
D: TRBD1
J: TRBJ2-5
CDR3: CASSLIGQGEETQYF
DNA: TGTGCCAGCAGCTTAATCGGACAGGGGGAAGAGACCCAGTACTTC

size: NA
V: TRBV9
D: TRBD1
J: TRBJ1-1
CDR3: CASSPTGRVTGEAFF
DNA: TGTGCCAGCAGCCCCACCGGAAGGGTGACAGGGGAAGCTTTCTTT

size: NA
V: TRBV7-9
D: NA
J: TRBJ2-2
CDR3: CASSLAADYTGELFF
DNA: TGTGCCAGCAGCTTAGCAGCGGATTACACCGGGGAGCTGTTTTTT

size: NA
V: TRBV28
D: TRBD1
J: TRBJ1-2
CDR3: CASSSPGQGGDGYTF
DNA: TGTGCCAGCAGTTCCCCGGGACAGGGGGGGGATGGCTACACCTTC

size: few
V: TRBV27
D: NA
J: TRBJ2-7
CDR3: CATSQGAEPYEQYF
DNA: TGTGCCACCTCCCAGGGAGCGGAGCCCTACGAGCAGTACTTC

size: NA
V: TRBV30
D: TRBD2
J: TRBJ2-2
CDR3: CAWMKGLAGGTGELFF
DNA: TGTGCCTGGATGAAGGGACTAGCGGGAGGCACCGGGGAGCTGTTTTTT

size: NA
V: TRBV6-5
D: NA
J: TRBJ2-2
CDR3: CASSHFAQTGELFF
DNA: TGTGCCAGCAGTCATTTCGCGCAAACCGGGGAGCTGTTTTTT

size: NA
V: TRBV5-4
D: TRBD2
J: TRBJ2-1
CDR3: CASSFPASGYNEQFF
DNA: TGTGCCAGCAGCTTCCCGGCTAGCGGCTACAATGAGCAGTTCTTC

size: NA
V: TRBV25-1
D: NA
J: TRBJ1-2
CDR3: CASSESPTYGYTF
DNA: TGTGCCAGCAGTGAATCCCCGACTTATGGCTACACCTTC

size: few
V: TRBV7-2
D: TRBD1
J: TRBJ1-6
CDR3: CASSLTGERGSPLHF
DNA: TGTGCCAGCAGCCTTACAGGGGAGCGGGGTTCACCCCTCCACTTT

size: NA
V: TRBV19
D: TRBD2
J: TRBJ2-7
CDR3: CASSTSAGAPEQYF
DNA: TGTGCCAGTAGTACTAGCGCGGGAGCCCCAGAGCAGTACTTC

size: few
V: TRBV7-2
D: NA
J: TRBJ1-6
CDR3: CASSFSGQNNSPLHF
DNA: TGTGCCAGCAGCTTTTCCGGACAGAATAATTCACCCCTCCACTTT

size: few
V: TRBV7-9
D: NA
J: TRBJ2-7
CDR3: CASSSGTGPYEQYF
DNA: TGTGCCAGCAGCTCAGGAACAGGCCCCTACGAGCAGTACTTC

size: NA
V: TRBV6-2/TRBV6-3
D: NA
J: TRBJ2-1
CDR3: CASSYGTNSYNEQFF
DNA: TGTGCCAGCAGTTACGGCACGAACTCCTACAATGAGCAGTTCTTC

size: NA
V: TRBV27
D: TRBD2
J: TRBJ2-2
CDR3: CASSYTSGANTGELFF
DNA: TGTGCCAGCAGTTATACTAGCGGGGCGAACACCGGGGAGCTGTTTTTT

size: NA
V: TRBV5-1
D: NA
J: TRBJ2-2
CDR3: CASSLGRSSDAGELFF
DNA: TGCGCCAGCAGCTTGGGAAGATCTAGCGACGCCGGGGAGCTGTTTTTT

size: NA
V: TRBV2
D: NA
J: TRBJ1-6
CDR3: CASSETFLNSPLHF
DNA: TGTGCCAGCAGTGAAACGTTCCTAAATTCACCCCTCCACTTT

size: once
V: TRBV6-5
D: TRBD2
J: TRBJ2-7
CDR3: CASSLAGGPYEQYF
DNA: TGTGCCAGCAGTCTAGCGGGAGGGCCGTACGAGCAGTACTTC

size: once
V: TRBV5-1
D: TRBD1
J: TRBJ1-4
CDR3: CASSPGQINEKLFF
DNA: TGCGCCAGCAGCCCGGGACAGATTAATGAAAAACTGTTTTTT

size: NA
V: TRBV4-2
D: NA
J: TRBJ1-3
CDR3: CASSQDSPGAGSGNTIYF
DNA: TGTGCCAGCAGCCAAGATAGTCCGGGTGCTGGCTCGGGAAACACCATATATTTT

size: NA
V: TRBV6-2/TRBV6-3
D: NA
J: TRBJ2-3
CDR3: CASSYRPDTQYF
DNA: TGTGCCAGCAGTTACAGGCCCGATACGCAGTATTTT

size: NA
V: TRBV3-1/TRBV3-2
D: NA
J: TRBJ1-4
CDR3: CASSQDSPPATNEKLFF
DNA: TGTGCCAGCAGCCAAGATTCCCCCCCGGCAACTAATGAAAAACTGTTTTTT

size: NA
V: TRBV7-2
D: NA
J: TRBJ1-4
CDR3: CASSVSGGATNEKLFF
DNA: TGTGCCAGCAGCGTCTCGGGGGGGGCAACTAATGAAAAACTGTTTTTT

size: NA
V: TRBV2
D: TRBD1
J: TRBJ2-1
CDR3: CASSPGQGARNEQFF
DNA: TGTGCCAGCAGTCCCGGACAGGGGGCGAGGAATGAGCAGTTCTTC

size: NA
V: TRBV2
D: NA
J: TRBJ2-6
CDR3: CASSPGRQGSGANVLTF
DNA: TGTGCCAGCAGTCCGGGCCGTCAGGGCTCTGGGGCCAACGTCCTGACTTTC